The 2 T cell receptor beta chains below come from one sample, sequenced in a study of radiation and T cells in renal cell carcinoma. Time point described: blood 2 weeks post-SBRT. The sample's treatment: 15 Gy SBRT to primary tumor, nephrectomy 4 weeks later. Method: immunoSEQ multiplex PCR; TCRdb's copy keeps in-frame clones and lacks some. The repertoire includes about 150,000 clones, roughly 86% of them detected once, and approximately 12% sits in the top ten. The material sequenced was blood, taken from a patient whose treatment included radiotherapy and nephrectomy. The origin of the receptors is a woman in her fifties or sixties with renal cell carcinoma.

The chain couples TRBV18 to TRBJ2-7; no clear D. Germline assignment: CDR1 KGHSH and CDR2 LQKENI. V lost 2 bases and J 5 bases, leaving 10 bases between the germline ends. CDR3 length: 13 residues. The DNA of the CDR3 is TGTGCCAGCTCACCATCCGGGTCCAACGAGCAGTACTTC. Protein product: CASSPSGSNEQYF.

The CDR3 coding sequence is TGCGCCAGCAGCTCATCAACCGCAGGGGACACTGAAGCTTTCTTT. Translation: CASSSSTAGDTEAFF. This chain connects TRBV5-1 to TRBJ1-1; maybe TRBD1 (6 bases). Germline V CDR1 and CDR2: SGHRS, YFSETQ. V shed 3 bases and J shed 3 bases, with 15 bases lying between them. This CDR3 is built from 15 residues.